Below, 23 T cell receptor beta chains from the same sample are listed, as sequenced in a study of blood T cell repertoires in COVID-19. Sequencing used immunoSEQ multiplex PCR; TCRdb keeps in-frame clones, though not all of them. The top ten hold around 6.5% of the sample, which has 200,000 to 250,000 clones, about 89% seen once. Sequenced material: peripheral blood. The receptor source for this set is a man in his fifties or sixties who had recovered from COVID-19.

The chain couples TRBV27 to TRBJ2-5, with D possibly matching TRBD2 (5 bases). Germline loops: CDR1 MNHEY, CDR2 SMNVEV (reference sequence). This CDR3 has 15 amino acids. With 4 bases removed from V and 0 bases from J, the gap between germline ends came to 12 bases. This chain's CDR3 is CASSSLRGYQETQYF. The CDR3 nucleotides read TGTGCCAGCAGTTCATTGCGCGGGTACCAAGAGACCCAGTACTTC.

The rearrangement joins TRBV5-4 to TRBJ1-2, with TRBD1 matching over 9 bases. The V gene end was trimmed by 0 bases and the J gene end by 7 bases; junction bases not matched to a gene: 7. Germline CDR1 is SGHNT and CDR2 is YYREEE (reference sequence). This CDR3 has 15 amino acids. The CDR3, as DNA: TGTGCCAGCAGCTTGGGGGGGGGACAGGGAGTTGGCTACACCTTC. Translating gives CASSLGGGQGVGYTF.

The CDR3 region is CASSSGTGNADTQYF. CDR3 DNA: TGTGCCAGCAGCTCAGGGACAGGGAACGCAGATACGCAGTATTTT. The chain carries TRBV7-3 and TRBJ2-3, with TRBD1 identical over 9 bases. Trimming removed 4 bases from V and 4 bases from J; junction bases left unmatched: 6. The CDR3 consists of 15 residues. CDR1 and CDR2 from the germline V gene are SGHTA and FQGTGA.

This clone was found once. The chain couples TRBV3-1 (or the pseudogene TRBV3-2) to TRBJ2-3; possibly TRBD2 for D (6 bases). The CDR3 length is 15 residues. In germline, CDR1 is LGHDT, CDR2 YNNKEL (reference sequence). V was clipped by 5 bases and J by 6 bases, with 18 bases between them. The DNA of the CDR3 is TGTGCCAGCAGCTCGCCGGGACTCACTATGGATACGCAGTATTTT. It translates to CASSSPGLTMDTQYF.

This chain links TRBV27 with TRBJ1-2; 8 nucleotides match TRBD1. The CDR3 runs to 14 residues. Germline values: CDR1 MNHEY, CDR2 SMNVEV (reference sequence). V gave up 5 bases and J gave up 2 bases; unmatched junction bases: 4. The CDR3 protein is CASSRTGSNYGYTF. DNA of the CDR3: TGTGCCAGCAGTCGGACAGGGTCCAACTATGGCTACACCTTC.

The chain couples TRBV7-3 to TRBJ1-2; D is undetermined. The V end lost 5 bases, the J end lost 8 bases, and 15 bases lay between the germline ends. CDR1 and CDR2 from the germline V gene are SGHTA and FQGTGA. The CDR3 extends over 13 amino acids. The CDR3 bases are TGTGCCAGCAGCCCCCCTGGAGCAGACGGCTACACCTTC. Its translation is CASSPPGADGYTF.

The gene calls are TRBV7-8 and TRBJ1-1; D uncertain. V dropped 7 bases and J dropped 0 bases, with 9 bases sitting between them. The germline V gene has CDR1 SGHVS and CDR2 FQNEAQ. The CDR3 extends over 13 amino acids. The CDR3 nucleotides are TGTGCCAGCAACATAGACATGAACACTGAAGCTTTCTTT. Translating it yields CASNIDMNTEAFF.

Here the CDR3 DNA reads TGTGCCAGCAGTCCCTCGACAGGGGGCTACACCTTC. Its protein product is CASSPSTGGYTF. The chain couples TRBV6-5 to TRBJ1-2, with TRBD1 identical over 7 bases. Unmatched junction bases numbered 5, after V lost 5 bases and J lost 8 bases. Looked up from germline, CDR1 is MNHEY and CDR2 is SVGAGI. This CDR3 is built from 12 residues.

This chain uses TRBV9 with TRBJ1-1; a weak D match, TRBD1 (5 bases). Germline lookup yields CDR1 SGDLS and CDR2 YYNGEE. The CDR3 has 15 residues. V was cut by 0 bases and J by 6 bases, with 15 bases left in between. CDR3 in amino acids: CASSVEGASVAEAFF. The DNA of the CDR3 is TGTGCCAGCAGCGTAGAAGGGGCTTCGGTCGCTGAAGCTTTCTTT.

In this sample, this clone turned up once. V gene TRBV4-2 combines with J gene TRBJ1-4; perhaps TRBD1 as D (5 bases). Trimming removed 4 bases from V and 8 bases from J, with 14 bases in between. The CDR3 is 14 amino acids. The germline V gene has CDR1 LGHNA and CDR2 YNFKEQ. In DNA, the CDR3 is TGTGCCAGCAGCCCTACCAGTGGGGGGGAAAAACTGTTTTTT. It specifies CASSPTSGGEKLFF.

The CDR3 nucleotides are TGTGCCTGGAGTACCAGCGGGAACACCATATATTTT. As protein: CAWSTSGNTIYF. This rearrangement joins TRBV30 to TRBJ1-3; no definite D call. Germline assignment: CDR1 GTSNPN and CDR2 SVGIG (reference sequence). The CDR3 runs to 12 residues. With 2 bases removed from V and 7 bases from J, the gap between germline ends came to 9 bases.

The V gene is TRBV19, the J gene TRBJ2-2; possibly TRBD2 for D (6 bases). CDR3 length equals 13 residues. V lost 6 bases to trimming and J lost 6 bases, with 11 bases between them. From germline, CDR1 is LNHDA and CDR2 SQIVND (reference sequence). The CDR3 loop is CASSRRAAGELFF. The CDR3 DNA reads as TGTGCCAGTAGCAGGAGGGCGGCCGGGGAGCTGTTTTTT.

The chain carries TRBV11-2 and TRBJ2-7, with TRBD1 matching over 8 bases. The CDR3 extends over 16 amino acids. Trimming cost V 5 bases and J 3 bases; bases outside gene matches: 12. Germline V gene data show CDR1 as SGHAT and CDR2 as FQNNGV. The CDR3 region has the DNA TGTGCCAGCAGCGCGCTTAGGGGACAGGCTCACTACGAGCAGTACTTC. It specifies CASSALRGQAHYEQYF.

J is TRBJ2-1 and V is TRBV7-9, with 9 nucleotides matching TRBD2. The CDR3 spans 17 residues. CDR1 is SEHNR and CDR2 is FQNEAQ in the germline V gene (reference sequence). V lost 1 base, J lost 0 bases, and 4 bases stayed unmatched. The DNA for the CDR3 is TGTGCCAGCAGCTTAGGTCTAGCGGGATACTCCTACAATGAGCAGTTCTTC. Protein product: CASSLGLAGYSYNEQFF. Together with reference TRBV7-9 and TRBJ2-1, the CDR3 gives the full variable domain: DTGVSQNPRHKITKRGQNVTFRCDPISEHNRLYWYRQTLGQGPEFLTYFQNEAQLEKSRLLSDRFSAERPKGSFSTLEIQRTEQGDSAMYLCASSLGLAGYSYNEQFFGPGTRLTVL.

V and J are TRBV19 and TRBJ1-6, with D unclear. CDR1 LNHDA and CDR2 SQIVND come from the germline V gene (reference sequence). V lost 3 bases and J lost 9, with 12 bases in between. CDR3 length: 14 amino acids. CDR3 DNA sequence: TGTGCCAGTAGTATCGAGGGAGGGTCTTCACCCCTCCACTTT. It encodes CASSIEGGSSPLHF. The whole variable domain, remainder taken from reference TRBV19 and TRBJ1-6, is DGGITQSPKYLFRKEGQNVTLSCEQNLNHDAMYWYRQDPGQGLRLIYYSQIVNDFQKGDIAEGYSVSREKKESFPLTVTSAQKNPTAFYLCASSIEGGSSPLHFGNGTRLTVT.

The chain has TRBV9 and TRBJ2-1, with D possibly matching TRBD2 (6 bases). CDR3 length: 15 amino acids. Per germline, CDR1 SGDLS and CDR2 YYNGEE. V was cut by 5 bases and J by 5 bases, with 17 bases left in between. Written as DNA, the CDR3 is TGTGCCAGCAGTGTGGGACTGAAGACAAACAATGAGCAGTTCTTC. Encoded protein: CASSVGLKTNNEQFF.

The chain employs TRBV3-1 (or the pseudogene TRBV3-2) and TRBJ2-7; D gene uncertain. Trimming removed 1 base from V and 6 bases from J, with 13 bases in between. CDR3 size: 14 residues. Germline assignment: CDR1 LGHDT and CDR2 YNNKEL (reference sequence). CDR3 coding DNA: TGTGCCAGCAGCCAAGTCGAGGTTGGTGGCGAGCAGTACTTC. Residues: CASSQVEVGGEQYF.

J is TRBJ2-7 and V is TRBV7-9; 7 bases agree with TRBD2. The germline gives CDR1 SEHNR, CDR2 FQNEAQ (reference sequence). The V gene end was trimmed by 4 bases and the J gene end by 2 bases; junction bases not matched to a gene: 5. The CDR3 covers 14 residues. This CDR3 is CASSYLGTTYEQYF. CDR3 sequence (DNA): TGTGCCAGCAGCTATCTTGGGACTACCTACGAGCAGTACTTC.

The chain combines TRBV18 with TRBJ2-7, with D maybe TRBD1 (7 bases). The CDR3 runs 15 residues. V gave up 5 bases and J gave up 0 bases, with 14 bases separating them. Germline V gene sequence: CDR1 KGHSH, CDR2 LQKENI. The CDR3 sequence: CASSTRDSHSYEQYF. The DNA for the CDR3 is TGTGCCAGCTCAACGCGGGACAGTCACTCCTACGAGCAGTACTTC. The whole variable domain, remainder taken from reference TRBV18 and TRBJ2-7, is NAGVMQNPRHLVRRRGQEARLRCSPMKGHSHVYWYRQLPEEGLKFMVYLQKENIIDESGMPKERFSAEFPKEGPSILRIQQVVRGDSAAYFCASSTRDSHSYEQYFGPGTRLTVT.

The rearrangement joins TRBV20-1 to TRBJ2-4, with D possibly matching TRBD1 (6 bases). This CDR3 is built from 11 residues. The ends were cut back, 7 bases at V and 8 bases at J, with 12 bases in the middle. The germline CDR1 and CDR2 sequences are DFQATT and SNEGSKA (reference sequence). CDR3 sequence (DNA): TGCAGTGTCGCGCCAGGGGACATTCAGTACTTC. As protein: CSVAPGDIQYF.

This chain links TRBV6-5 with TRBJ1-1; 9 nucleotides align to TRBD1. The length of the CDR3 is 13 residues. The germline V gene has CDR1 MNHEY and CDR2 SVGAGI. With 0 bases clipped from V and 7 bases from J, the junction kept 0 bases outside the gene matches. The CDR3 nucleotides read TGTGCCAGCAGTTACTCGGACAGGGGTGAAGCTTTCTTT. This encodes CASSYSDRGEAFF.

V gene TRBV19 combines with J gene TRBJ2-2; D is undetermined. In germline, CDR1 is LNHDA, CDR2 SQIVND (reference sequence). This CDR3 has 12 residues. Deletions cut 5 bases from V and 7 bases from J, with 8 bases between. CDR3 in DNA: TGTGCCAGTAGTGTTACCAGCGGGGAGCTGTTTTTT. This translates into CASSVTSGELFF.

V gene TRBV3-1 (or the pseudogene TRBV3-2) combines with J gene TRBJ2-3; D remains ambiguous. The CDR3 length is 14 residues. CDR1 and CDR2 (germline): LGHDT, YNNKEL (reference sequence). V lost 5 bases and J 5 bases, leaving 14 bases between the germline ends. DNA of the CDR3: TGTGCCAGCAGCTCACGTTCCTCCGGAGATACGCAGTATTTT. It codes for CASSSRSSGDTQYF.